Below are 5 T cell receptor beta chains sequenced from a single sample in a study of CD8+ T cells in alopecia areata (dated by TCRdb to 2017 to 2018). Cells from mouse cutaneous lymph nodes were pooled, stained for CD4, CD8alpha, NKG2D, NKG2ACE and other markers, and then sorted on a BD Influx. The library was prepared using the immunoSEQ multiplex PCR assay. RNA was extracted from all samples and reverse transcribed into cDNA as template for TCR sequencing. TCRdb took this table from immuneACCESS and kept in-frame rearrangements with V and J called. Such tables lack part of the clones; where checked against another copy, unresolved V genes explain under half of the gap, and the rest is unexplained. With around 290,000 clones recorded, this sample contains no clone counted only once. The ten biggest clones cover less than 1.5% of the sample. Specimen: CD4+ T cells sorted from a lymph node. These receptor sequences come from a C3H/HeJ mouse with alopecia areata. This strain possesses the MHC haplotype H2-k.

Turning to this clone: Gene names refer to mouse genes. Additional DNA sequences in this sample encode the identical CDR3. The covered CDR3 bases are TGTGCCAGCAGTGATGCAGGGGGCGCTGAC. Encoded protein: CASSDAGGAD. The entire CDR3 protein is CASSDAGGADTQYF. The chain joins TRBV13-1 to TRBJ2-5; 8 bases are a match to TRBD1. The read is 4 residues too short to cover the CDR3 end, so that end is filled in from the germline J gene. Per germline, CDR1 NSHNY and CDR2 SYGAGN. The CDR3 loop spans 14 amino acids.

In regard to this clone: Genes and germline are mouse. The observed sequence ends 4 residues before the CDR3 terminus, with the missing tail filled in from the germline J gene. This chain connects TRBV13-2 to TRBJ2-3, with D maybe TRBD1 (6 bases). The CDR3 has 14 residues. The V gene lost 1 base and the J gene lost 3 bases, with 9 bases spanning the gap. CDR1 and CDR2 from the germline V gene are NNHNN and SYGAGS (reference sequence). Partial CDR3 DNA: TGTGCCAGCGGTGATTCGCAGGGGGCAGAA. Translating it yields CASGDSQGAE. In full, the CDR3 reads CASGDSQGAETLYF.

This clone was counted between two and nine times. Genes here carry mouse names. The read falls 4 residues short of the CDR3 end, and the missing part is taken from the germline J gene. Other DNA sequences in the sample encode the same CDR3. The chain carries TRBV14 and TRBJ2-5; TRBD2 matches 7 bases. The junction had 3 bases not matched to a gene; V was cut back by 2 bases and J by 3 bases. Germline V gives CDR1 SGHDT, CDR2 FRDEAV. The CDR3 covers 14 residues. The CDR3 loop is CASSLGGGQDTQYF. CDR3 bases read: TGTGCCAGCAGTTTAGGTGGGGGGCAAGAC. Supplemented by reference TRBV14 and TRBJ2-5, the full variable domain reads EAGVTQSPRYAVLQEGQAVSFWCDPISGHDTLYWYQQPRDQGPQLLVYFRDEAVIDNSQLPSDRFSAVRPKGTNSTLKIQSAKQGDTATYLCASSLGGGQDTQYFGPGTRLLVL.

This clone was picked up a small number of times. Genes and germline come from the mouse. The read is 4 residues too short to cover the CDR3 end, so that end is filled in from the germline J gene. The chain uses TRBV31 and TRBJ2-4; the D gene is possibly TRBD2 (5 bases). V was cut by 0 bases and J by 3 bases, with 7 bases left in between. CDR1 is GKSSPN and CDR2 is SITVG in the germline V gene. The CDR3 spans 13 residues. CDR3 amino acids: CAWSLPGQNTLYF. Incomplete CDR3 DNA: TGTGCCTGGAGTCTACCTGGGCAAAAC.

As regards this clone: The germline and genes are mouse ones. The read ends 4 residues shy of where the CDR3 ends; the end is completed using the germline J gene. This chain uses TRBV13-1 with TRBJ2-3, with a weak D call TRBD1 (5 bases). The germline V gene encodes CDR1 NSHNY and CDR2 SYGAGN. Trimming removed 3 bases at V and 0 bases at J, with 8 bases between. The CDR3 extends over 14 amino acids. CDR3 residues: CASSVDSSAETLYF. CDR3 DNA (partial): TGTGCCAGCAGTGTCGACAGTAGTGCAGAA.